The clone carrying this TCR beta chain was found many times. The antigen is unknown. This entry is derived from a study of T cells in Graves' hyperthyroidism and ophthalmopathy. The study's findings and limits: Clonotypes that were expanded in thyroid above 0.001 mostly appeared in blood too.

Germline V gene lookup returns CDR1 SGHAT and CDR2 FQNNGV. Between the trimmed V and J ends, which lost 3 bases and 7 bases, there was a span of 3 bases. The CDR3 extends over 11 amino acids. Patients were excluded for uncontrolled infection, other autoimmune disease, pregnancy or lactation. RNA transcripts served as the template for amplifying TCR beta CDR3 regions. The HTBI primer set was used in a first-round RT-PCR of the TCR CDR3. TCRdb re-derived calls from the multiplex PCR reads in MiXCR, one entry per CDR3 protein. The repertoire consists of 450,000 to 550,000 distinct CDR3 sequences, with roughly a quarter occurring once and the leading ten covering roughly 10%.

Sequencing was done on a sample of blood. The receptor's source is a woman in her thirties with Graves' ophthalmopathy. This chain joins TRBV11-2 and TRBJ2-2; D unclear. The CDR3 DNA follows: TGTGCCAGCAGCTTCGACGGGGAGCTGTTTTTT. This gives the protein CASSFDGELFF.